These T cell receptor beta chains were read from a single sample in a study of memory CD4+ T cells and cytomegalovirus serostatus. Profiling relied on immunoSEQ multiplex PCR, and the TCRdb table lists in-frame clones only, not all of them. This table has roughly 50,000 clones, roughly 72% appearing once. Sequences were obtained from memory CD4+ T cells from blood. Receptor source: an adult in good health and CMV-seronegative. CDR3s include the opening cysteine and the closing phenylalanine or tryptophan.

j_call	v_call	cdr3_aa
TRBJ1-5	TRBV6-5	CASSFGTGGNQPQHF
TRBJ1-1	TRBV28	CASSNSMNTEAFF
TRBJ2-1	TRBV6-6	CASSYSGGINEQFF
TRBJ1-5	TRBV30	CAWSATGFNQPQHF
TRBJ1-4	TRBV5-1	CASGRGSTNEKLFF
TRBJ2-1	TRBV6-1	CASSESPGVIKFF
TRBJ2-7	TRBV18	CASSTASYEQYF
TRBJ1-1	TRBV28	CASSTKDRLRTEAFF
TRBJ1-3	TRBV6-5	CASSSKLRDSGNTIYF
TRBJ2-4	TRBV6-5	CASSPRQVGNIQYF
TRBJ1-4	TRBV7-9	CASSLQTGGGEKLFF
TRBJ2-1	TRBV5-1	CASSISAAGNNEQFF
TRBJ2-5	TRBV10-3	CAISESGTGLQETQYF
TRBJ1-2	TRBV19	CATHKGVQGSNYGYTF
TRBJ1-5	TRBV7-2	CASSSGQPNQPQHF
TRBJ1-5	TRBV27	CASSGDWDQPQHF
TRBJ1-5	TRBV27	CASSLRGVVGNQPQHF
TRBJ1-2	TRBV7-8	CASSFGGGPTF
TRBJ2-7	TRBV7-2	CASSLDGGLSSYEQYF
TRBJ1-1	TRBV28	CASRQTGTGRFAEAFF
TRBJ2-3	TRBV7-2	CASSRDLWEDTQYF
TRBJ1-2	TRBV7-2	CASSSSTGGYGYTF
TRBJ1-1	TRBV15	CATSTGQRMGTEAFF
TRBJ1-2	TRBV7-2	CASSPTYSNYGYTF
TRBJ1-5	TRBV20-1	CSAATGTRVHF
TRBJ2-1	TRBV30	CAWSVDRGLAARNEQFF
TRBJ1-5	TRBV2	CASSLGQVGNQPQHF
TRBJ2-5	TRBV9	CASSPRQGQETQYF
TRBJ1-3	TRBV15	CATSRAGSSSGNTIYF